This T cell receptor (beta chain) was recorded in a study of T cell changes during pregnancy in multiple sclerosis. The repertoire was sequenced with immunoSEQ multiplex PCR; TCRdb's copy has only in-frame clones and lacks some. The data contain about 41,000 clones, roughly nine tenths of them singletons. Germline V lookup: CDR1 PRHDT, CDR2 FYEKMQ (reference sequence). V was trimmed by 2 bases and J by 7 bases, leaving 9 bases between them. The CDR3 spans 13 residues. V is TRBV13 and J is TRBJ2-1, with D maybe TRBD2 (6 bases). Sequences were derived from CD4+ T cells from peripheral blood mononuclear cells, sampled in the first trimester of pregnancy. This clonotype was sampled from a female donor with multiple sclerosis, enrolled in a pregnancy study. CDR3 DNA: TGTGCCAGCAGCTTAAGGGGAGGAAATGAGCAGTTCTTC. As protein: CASSLRGGNEQFF. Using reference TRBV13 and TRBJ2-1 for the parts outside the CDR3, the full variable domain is AAGVIQSPRHLIKEKRETATLKCYPIPRHDTVYWYQQGPGQDPQFLISFYEKMQSDKGSIPDRFSAQQFSDYHSELNMSSLELGDSALYFCASSLRGGNEQFFGPGTRLTVL.